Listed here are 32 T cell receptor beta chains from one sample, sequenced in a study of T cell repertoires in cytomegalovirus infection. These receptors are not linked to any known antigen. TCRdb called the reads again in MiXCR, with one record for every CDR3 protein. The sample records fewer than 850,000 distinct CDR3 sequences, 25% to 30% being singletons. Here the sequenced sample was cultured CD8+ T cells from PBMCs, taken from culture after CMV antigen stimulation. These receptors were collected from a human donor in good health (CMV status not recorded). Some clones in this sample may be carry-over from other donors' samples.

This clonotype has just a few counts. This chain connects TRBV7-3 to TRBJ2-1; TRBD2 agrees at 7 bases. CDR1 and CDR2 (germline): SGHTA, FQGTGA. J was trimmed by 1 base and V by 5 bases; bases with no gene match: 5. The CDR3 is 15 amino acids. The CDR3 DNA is TGTGCCAGCAGCCCAAGCGGGACTTCCTACAATGAGCAGTTCTTC. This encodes CASSPSGTSYNEQFF.

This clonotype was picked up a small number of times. The CDR3 bases are TGTGCCAGCAGTGAATCGGACAGGGGTTCACCCCTCCACTTT. It translates to CASSESDRGSPLHF. The chain joins TRBV25-1 to TRBJ1-6, with 9 nucleotides matching TRBD1. Germline V gene data show CDR1 as MGHDK and CDR2 as SYGVNS. Losses at the gene ends were 1 base for V and 9 bases for J; bases not matched to a gene: 1. The CDR3 is 14 amino acids.

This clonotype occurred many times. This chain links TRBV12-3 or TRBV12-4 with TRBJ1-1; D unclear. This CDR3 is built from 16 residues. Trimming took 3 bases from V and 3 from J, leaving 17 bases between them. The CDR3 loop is CASSFSTVLFDTEAFF. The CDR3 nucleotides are TGTGCCAGCAGTTTTTCAACAGTGTTGTTTGACACTGAAGCTTTCTTT.

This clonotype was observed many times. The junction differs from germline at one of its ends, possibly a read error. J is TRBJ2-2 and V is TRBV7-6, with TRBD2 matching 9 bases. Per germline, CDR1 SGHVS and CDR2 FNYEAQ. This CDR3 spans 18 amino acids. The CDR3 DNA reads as TGTGCCAGCAGCTTAGCGCTGCCTAGCGGGGTCCGTTCCGGCGAGCTGTTTTTT. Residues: CASSLALPSGVRSGELFF.

The CDR3 sequence is CASSLVGLGQEKLFF. CDR3 DNA: TGTGCCAGCAGCTTAGTCGGCCTGGGGCAGGAAAAACTGTTTTTT. This chain joins TRBV7-2 and TRBJ1-4; possible D gene TRBD1, 5 bases. The CDR3 is 15 amino acids. Germline CDR1 reads SGHTA; CDR2 reads FQGNSA. V was pared by 1 base and J by 8 bases, with 14 bases between. The full variable domain, in which reference TRBV7-2 and TRBJ1-4 provide the parts outside the CDR3, is GAGVSQSPSNKVTEKGKDVELRCDPISGHTALYWYRQSLGQGLEFLIYFQGNSAPDKSGLPSDRFSAERTGGSVSTLTIQRTQQEDSAVYLCASSLVGLGQEKLFFGSGTQLSVL.

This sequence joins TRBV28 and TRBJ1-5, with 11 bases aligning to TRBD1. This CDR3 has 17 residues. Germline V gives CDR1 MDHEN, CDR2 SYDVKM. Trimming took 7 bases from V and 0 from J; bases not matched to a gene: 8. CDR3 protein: CASNGQGAGYSNQPQHF. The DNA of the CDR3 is TGTGCCAGCAATGGACAGGGGGCTGGATATAGCAATCAGCCCCAGCATTTT.

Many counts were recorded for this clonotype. The CDR3 sequence is CASSLQGFHEQFF. The CDR3 DNA is TGTGCCAGCAGTTTACAGGGGTTCCATGAGCAGTTCTTC. The gene calls are TRBV12-3 or TRBV12-4 and TRBJ2-1; tentatively, D is TRBD1 (6 bases). The CDR3 totals 13 residues. The V gene lost 2 bases and the J gene lost 8 bases, with 10 bases spanning the gap.

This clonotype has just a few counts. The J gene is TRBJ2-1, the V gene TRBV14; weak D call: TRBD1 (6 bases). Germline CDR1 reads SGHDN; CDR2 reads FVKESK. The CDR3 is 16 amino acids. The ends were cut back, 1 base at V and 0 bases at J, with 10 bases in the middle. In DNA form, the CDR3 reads TGTGCCAGCAGCCAAGGACAGGTGAGCTCCTACAATGAGCAGTTCTTC. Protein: CASSQGQVSSYNEQFF.

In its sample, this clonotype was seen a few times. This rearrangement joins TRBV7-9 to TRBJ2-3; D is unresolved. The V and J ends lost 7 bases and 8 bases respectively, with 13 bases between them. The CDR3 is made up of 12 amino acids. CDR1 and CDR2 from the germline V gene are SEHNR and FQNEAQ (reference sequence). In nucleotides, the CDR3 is TGTGCCAGCATCCCGCCGGACGGTACGCAGTATTTT. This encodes CASIPPDGTQYF.

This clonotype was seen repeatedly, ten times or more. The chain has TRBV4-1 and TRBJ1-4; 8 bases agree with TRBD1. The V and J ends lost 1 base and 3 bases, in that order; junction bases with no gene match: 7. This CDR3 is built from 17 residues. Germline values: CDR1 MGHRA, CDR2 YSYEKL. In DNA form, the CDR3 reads TGCGCCAGCAGCCAAGGGGGCAGGGGGCGATCTAATGAAAAACTGTTTTTT. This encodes CASSQGGRGRSNEKLFF.

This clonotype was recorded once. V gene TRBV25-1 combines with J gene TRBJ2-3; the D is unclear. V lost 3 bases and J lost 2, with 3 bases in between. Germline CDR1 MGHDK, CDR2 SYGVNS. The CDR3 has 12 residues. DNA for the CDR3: TGTGCCAGCAGTGAGCTCACAGATACGCAGTATTTT. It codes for CASSELTDTQYF.

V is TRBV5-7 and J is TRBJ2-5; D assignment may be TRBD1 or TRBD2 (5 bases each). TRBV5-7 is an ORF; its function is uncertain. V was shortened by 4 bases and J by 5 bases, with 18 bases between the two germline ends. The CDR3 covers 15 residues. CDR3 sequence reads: CASSRGTDCRETQYF. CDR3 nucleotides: TGTGCCAGCAGCAGAGGGACGGATTGTAGGGAGACCCAGTACTTC.

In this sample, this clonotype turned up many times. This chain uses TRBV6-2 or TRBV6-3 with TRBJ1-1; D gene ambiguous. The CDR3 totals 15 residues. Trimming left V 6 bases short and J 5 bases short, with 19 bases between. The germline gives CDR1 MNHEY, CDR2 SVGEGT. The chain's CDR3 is CASRRSVSETTEAFF. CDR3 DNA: TGTGCCAGCAGAAGATCGGTCTCCGAGACGACTGAAGCTTTCTTT.

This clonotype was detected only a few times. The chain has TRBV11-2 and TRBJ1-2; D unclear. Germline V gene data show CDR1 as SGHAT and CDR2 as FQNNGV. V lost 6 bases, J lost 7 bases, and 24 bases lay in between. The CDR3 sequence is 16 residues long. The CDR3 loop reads CASSCGLWADFCGYTF. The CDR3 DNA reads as TGTGCCAGCAGTTGCGGACTGTGGGCGGATTTTTGTGGCTACACCTTC.

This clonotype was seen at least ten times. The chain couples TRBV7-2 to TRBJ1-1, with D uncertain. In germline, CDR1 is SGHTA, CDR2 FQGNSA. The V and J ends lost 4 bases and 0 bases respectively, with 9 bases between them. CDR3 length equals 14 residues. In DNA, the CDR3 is TGTGCCAGCAGCTGGACGGACCTGAACACTGAAGCTTTCTTT. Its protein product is CASSWTDLNTEAFF.

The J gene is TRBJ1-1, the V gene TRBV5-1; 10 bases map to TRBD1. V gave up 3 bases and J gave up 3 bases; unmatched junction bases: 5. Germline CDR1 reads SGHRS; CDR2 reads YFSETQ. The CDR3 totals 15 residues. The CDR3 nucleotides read TGCGCCAGCAGCTCTGGGACAGGGGAGCACACTGAAGCTTTCTTT. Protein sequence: CASSSGTGEHTEAFF. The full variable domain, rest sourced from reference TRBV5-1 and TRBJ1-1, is KAGVTQTPRYLIKTRGQQVTLSCSPISGHRSVSWYQQTPGQGLQFLFEYFSETQRNKGNFPGRFSGRQFSNSRSEMNVSTLELGDSALYLCASSSGTGEHTEAFFGQGTRLTVV.

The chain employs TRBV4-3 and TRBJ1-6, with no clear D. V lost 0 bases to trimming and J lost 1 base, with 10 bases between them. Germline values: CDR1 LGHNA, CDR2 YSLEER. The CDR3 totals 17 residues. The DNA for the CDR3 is TGCGCCAGCAGCCAAGAGGGGAGATTTTCCTATAATTCACCCCTCCACTTT. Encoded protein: CASSQEGRFSYNSPLHF.

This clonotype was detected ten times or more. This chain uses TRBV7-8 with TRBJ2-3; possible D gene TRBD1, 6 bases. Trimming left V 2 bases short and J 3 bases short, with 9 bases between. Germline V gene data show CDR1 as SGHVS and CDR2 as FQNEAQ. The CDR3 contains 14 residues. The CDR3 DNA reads TGTGCCAGCAGCTTAACAGGGCGAACAGATACGCAGTATTTT. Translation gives CASSLTGRTDTQYF.

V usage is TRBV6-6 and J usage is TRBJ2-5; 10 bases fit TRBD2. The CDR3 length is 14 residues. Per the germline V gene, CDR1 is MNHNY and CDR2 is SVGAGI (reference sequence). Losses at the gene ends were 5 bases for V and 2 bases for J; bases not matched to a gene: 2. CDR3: CASSERGGQETQYF. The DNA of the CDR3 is TGTGCCAGCAGTGAGCGGGGGGGACAAGAGACCCAGTACTTC.

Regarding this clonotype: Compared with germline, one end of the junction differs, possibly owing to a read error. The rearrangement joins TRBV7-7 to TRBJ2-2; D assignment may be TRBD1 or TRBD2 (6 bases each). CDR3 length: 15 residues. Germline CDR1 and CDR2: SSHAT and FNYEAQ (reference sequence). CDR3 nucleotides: TGTGCTAGCAGCTTCGGCGGGACATACACCGGGGAGCTGTTTTTT. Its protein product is CASSFGGTYTGELFF.

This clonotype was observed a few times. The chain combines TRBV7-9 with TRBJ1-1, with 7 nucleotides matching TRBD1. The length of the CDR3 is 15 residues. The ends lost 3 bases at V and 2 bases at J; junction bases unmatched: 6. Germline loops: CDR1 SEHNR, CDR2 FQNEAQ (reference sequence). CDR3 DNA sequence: TGTGCCAGCAGCTTCCCGGGACAGAAAAACACTGAAGCTTTCTTT. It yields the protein CASSFPGQKNTEAFF.

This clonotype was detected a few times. CDR3 sequence: CAISEGDRANYEQYF. The CDR3 bases are TGTGCCATCAGTGAGGGGGACAGGGCGAACTACGAGCAGTACTTC. This sequence joins TRBV10-3 and TRBJ2-7, with 9 bases fitting TRBD1. Per the germline V gene, CDR1 is ENHRY and CDR2 is SYGVKD. Trimming took 2 bases from V and 3 from J; bases not matched to a gene: 5. The CDR3 spans 15 residues.

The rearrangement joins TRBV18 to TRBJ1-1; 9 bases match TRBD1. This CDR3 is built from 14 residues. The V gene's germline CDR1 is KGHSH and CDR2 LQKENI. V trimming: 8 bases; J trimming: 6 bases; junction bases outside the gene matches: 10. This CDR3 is CASSLRDRVAEAFF. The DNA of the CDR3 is TGTGCCAGCAGTCTCCGGGACAGGGTTGCTGAAGCTTTCTTT.

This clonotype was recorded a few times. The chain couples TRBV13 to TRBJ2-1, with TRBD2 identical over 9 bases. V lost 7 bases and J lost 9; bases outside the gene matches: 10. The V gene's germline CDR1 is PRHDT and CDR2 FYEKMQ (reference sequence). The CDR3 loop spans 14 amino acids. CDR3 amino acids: CASTPGGGAGEQFF. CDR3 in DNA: TGTGCCAGCACACCTGGCGGGGGGGCGGGTGAGCAGTTCTTC.

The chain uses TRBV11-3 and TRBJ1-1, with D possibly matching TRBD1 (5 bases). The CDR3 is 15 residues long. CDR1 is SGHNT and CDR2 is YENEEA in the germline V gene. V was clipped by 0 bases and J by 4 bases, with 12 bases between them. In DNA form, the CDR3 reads TGTGCCAGCAGCTTAGACAGGGACGGAGGCACTGAAGCTTTCTTT. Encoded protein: CASSLDRDGGTEAFF.

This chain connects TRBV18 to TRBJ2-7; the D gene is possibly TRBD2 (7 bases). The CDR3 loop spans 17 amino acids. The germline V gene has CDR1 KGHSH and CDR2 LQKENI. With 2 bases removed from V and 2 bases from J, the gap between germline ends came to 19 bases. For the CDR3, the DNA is TGTGCCAGCTCACCAAATGGGGGGGGCGTTCCTCCCTACGAGCAGTACTTC. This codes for CASSPNGGGVPPYEQYF.

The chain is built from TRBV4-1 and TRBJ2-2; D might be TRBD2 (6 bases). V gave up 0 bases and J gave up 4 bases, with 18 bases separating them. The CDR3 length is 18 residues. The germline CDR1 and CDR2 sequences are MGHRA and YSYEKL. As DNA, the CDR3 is TGCGCCAGCAGCCAAGAATATGAACCCTTGGGGGGCACCGGGGAGCTGTTTTTT. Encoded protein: CASSQEYEPLGGTGELFF.

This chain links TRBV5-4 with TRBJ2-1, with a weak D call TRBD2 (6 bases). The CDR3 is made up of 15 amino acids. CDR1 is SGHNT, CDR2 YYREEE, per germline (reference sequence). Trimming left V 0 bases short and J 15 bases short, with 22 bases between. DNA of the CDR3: TGTGCCAGCAGCTTGGCCCTAGGACTACCCCCCGGGATGTTCTTC. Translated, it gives CASSLALGLPPGMFF.

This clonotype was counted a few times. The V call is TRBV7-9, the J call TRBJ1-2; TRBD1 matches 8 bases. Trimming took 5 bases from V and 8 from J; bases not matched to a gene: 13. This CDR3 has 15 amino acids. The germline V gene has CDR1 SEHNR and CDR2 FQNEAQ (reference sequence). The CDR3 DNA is TGTGCCAGCAGCCCAGGGACAGGAACCCTCCTGGGCTACACCTTC. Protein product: CASSPGTGTLLGYTF.

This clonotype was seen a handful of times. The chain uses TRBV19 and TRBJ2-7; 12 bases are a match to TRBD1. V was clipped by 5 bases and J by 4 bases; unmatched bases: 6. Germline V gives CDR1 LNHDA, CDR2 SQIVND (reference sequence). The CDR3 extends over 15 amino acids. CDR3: CASSEGTGGLYEQYF. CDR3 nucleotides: TGTGCCAGTAGTGAGGGGACAGGGGGCTTGTACGAGCAGTACTTC.

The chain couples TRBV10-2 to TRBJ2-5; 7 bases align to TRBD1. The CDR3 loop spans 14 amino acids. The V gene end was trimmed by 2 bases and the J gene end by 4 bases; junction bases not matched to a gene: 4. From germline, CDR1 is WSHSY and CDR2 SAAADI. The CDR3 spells CASSERAGGETQYF. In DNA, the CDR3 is TGCGCCAGCAGTGAGCGGGCAGGGGGAGAGACCCAGTACTTC.

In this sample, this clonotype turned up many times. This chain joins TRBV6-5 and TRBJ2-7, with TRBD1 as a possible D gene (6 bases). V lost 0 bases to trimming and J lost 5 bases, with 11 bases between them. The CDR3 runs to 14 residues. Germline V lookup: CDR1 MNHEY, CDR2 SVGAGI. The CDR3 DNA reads TGTGCCAGCAGTTACTCAGGCAGGGGTAACGAGCAGTACTTC. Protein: CASSYSGRGNEQYF.